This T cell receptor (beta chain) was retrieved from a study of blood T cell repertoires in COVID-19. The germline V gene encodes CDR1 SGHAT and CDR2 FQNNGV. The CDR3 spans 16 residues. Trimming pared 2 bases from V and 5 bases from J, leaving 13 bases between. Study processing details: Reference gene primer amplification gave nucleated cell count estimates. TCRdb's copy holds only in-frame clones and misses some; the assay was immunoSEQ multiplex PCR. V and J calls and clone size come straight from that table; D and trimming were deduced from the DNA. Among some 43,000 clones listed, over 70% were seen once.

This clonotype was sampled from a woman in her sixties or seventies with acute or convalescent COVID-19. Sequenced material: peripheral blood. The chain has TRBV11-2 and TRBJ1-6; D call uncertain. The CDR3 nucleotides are TGTGCCAGCAGCTTAATGACCGCAGCGAATAATTCACCCCTCCACTTT. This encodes CASSLMTAANNSPLHF.